These 25 T cell receptor beta chains were all obtained from the same sample, sequenced in a study of cytomegalovirus exposure and HLA in healthy donors. Use of 60 Vbeta and 13 Jbeta primers characterized the PCR. Using immunoSEQ multiplex PCR, the repertoire was profiled, and TCRdb retains in-frame clones only, with some absent. The sample consists of under 200,000 clones, 80% to 85% of them appearing once. Sequencing used PBMCs. All receptors derive from a boy aged 2 to 10 in good health and CMV-seronegative.

The V and J genes are TRBV5-1 and TRBJ2-3, with 8 bases fitting TRBD2. The CDR3 runs 16 residues. Germline CDR1 is SGHRS and CDR2 is YFSETQ. The ends lost 4 bases at V and 1 base at J; junction bases unmatched: 8. The chain's CDR3 is CASSPGWRGGTDTQYF. CDR3 nucleotides: TGCGCCAGCAGCCCCGGATGGCGGGGGGGCACAGATACGCAGTATTTT.

This chain links TRBV28 with TRBJ2-6, with TRBD2 matching 7 bases. In germline, CDR1 is MDHEN, CDR2 SYDVKM. Trimming at V came to 6 bases and at J to 0 bases, leaving 5 bases not matched to a gene. CDR3 length: 16 residues. The CDR3 DNA reads TGTGCCAGCAGAGAAGCGGGATCCTCTGGGGCCAACGTCCTGACTTTC. As protein: CASREAGSSGANVLTF.

The CDR3 sequence is CAWSRGTNTGELFF. The CDR3 region has the DNA TGTGCCTGGAGTCGCGGAACGAACACCGGGGAGCTGTTTTTT. The rearrangement uses TRBV30 and TRBJ2-2; D gene ambiguous. CDR1 is GTSNPN and CDR2 is SVGIG in the germline V gene (reference sequence). The CDR3 sequence is 14 residues long. V shed 2 bases and J shed 0 bases, with 7 bases lying between them.

The J gene is TRBJ2-7, the V gene TRBV10-2; D might be TRBD1 (8 bases). Per the germline V gene, CDR1 is WSHSY and CDR2 is SAAADI. The CDR3 length is 16 residues. V was trimmed by 4 bases and J by 1 base, leaving 17 bases between them. CDR3 DNA sequence: TGCGCCAGCAGTGGGCCAAACAGGGGGGGGTCCTACGAGCAGTACTTC. Translating gives CASSGPNRGGSYEQYF.

The CDR3 DNA reads TGTGCCAGCAGCTTAGGGACTTTCAGCACAGATACGCAGTATTTT. Translated, it gives CASSLGTFSTDTQYF. This chain connects TRBV7-2 to TRBJ2-3, with D possibly matching TRBD2 (5 bases). V was pared by 1 base and J by 0 bases, with 8 bases between. The germline CDR1 and CDR2 sequences are SGHTA and FQGNSA. The CDR3 contains 15 residues.

On this clone itself: One junction end disagrees with the germline gene, perhaps due to a read error. Within the sample, other DNA sequences also encode this same CDR3. This chain uses TRBV23-1 with TRBJ2-7; 7 bases align to TRBD2. TRBV23-1 is labeled an ORF, and its function is uncertain. The length of the CDR3 is 13 residues. The CDR3 DNA follows: TGCGCCAGCACTCCCGGGAGGAGATACGAACAGTACTTC. Protein product: CASTPGRRYEQYF.

The V gene is TRBV7-2, the J gene TRBJ1-1, with TRBD1 as a possible D gene (5 bases). The germline CDR1 and CDR2 sequences are SGHTA and FQGNSA. The V end was cut by 4 bases, the J end by 4 bases, with 16 bases between. The CDR3 is 15 residues long. The CDR3 nucleotides read TGTGCCAGCAGCTGGGGCAGGGCGGCTGCCACTGAAGCTTTCTTT. Protein product: CASSWGRAAATEAFF.

The chain carries TRBV6-4 and TRBJ2-1; 7 bases line up with TRBD1. Germline values: CDR1 MRHNA, CDR2 SNTAGT. This CDR3 is built from 17 residues. Trimming removed 5 bases from V and 0 bases from J; junction bases left unmatched: 10. The CDR3 DNA reads as TGTGCCAGCAGTCCCAACCAACAGGGGTGCTCCTACAATGAGCAGTTCTTC. Encoded protein: CASSPNQQGCSYNEQFF.

The chain carries TRBV11-2 and TRBJ2-4; TRBD2 agrees at 7 bases. The CDR3 totals 15 residues. The V gene's germline CDR1 is SGHAT and CDR2 FQNNGV. J lost 7 bases, V lost 5 bases, and 11 bases had no gene match. For the CDR3, the DNA is TGTGCCAGCAGCCCACGGGGGGTAGCTGGGAACATTCAGTACTTC. As protein: CASSPRGVAGNIQYF.

This clone was recorded once. J is TRBJ2-2 and V is TRBV4-1; 7 bases are a match to TRBD1. Germline loops: CDR1 MGHRA, CDR2 YSYEKL. CDR3 size: 17 residues. Unmatched junction bases numbered 5, after V lost 0 bases and J lost 1 base. DNA of the CDR3: TGCGCCAGCAGCCAAGATTCGAGGACAGGGAACACCGGGGAGCTGTTTTTT. It codes for CASSQDSRTGNTGELFF.

This clone has a handful of counts. The chain has TRBV5-1 and TRBJ1-1, with 8 bases matching TRBD1. Germline V lookup: CDR1 SGHRS, CDR2 YFSETQ. The CDR3 spans 15 residues. V gave up 0 bases and J gave up 4 bases; unmatched junction bases: 5. The CDR3 DNA reads as TGCGCCAGCAGCTTGGCCGGCAGGGGGCGCACTGAAGCTTTCTTT. This gives the protein CASSLAGRGRTEAFF.

The chain links TRBV28 to TRBJ2-1; 12 bases agree with TRBD2. Per germline, CDR1 MDHEN and CDR2 SYDVKM. V shed 3 bases and J 8 bases; nucleotides not matched to a gene: 5. The CDR3 spans 15 residues. This CDR3 reads CASSLGASGRDEQFF. In nucleotides, the CDR3 is TGTGCCAGCAGTTTGGGGGCTAGCGGGAGGGATGAGCAGTTCTTC. Drawing the rest from reference TRBV28 and TRBJ2-1, the complete variable domain is DVKVTQSSRYLVKRTGEKVFLECVQDMDHENMFWYRQDPGLGLRLIYFSYDVKMKEKGDIPEGYSVSREKKERFSLILESASTNQTSMYLCASSLGASGRDEQFFGPGTRLTVL.

The rearrangement uses TRBV6-1 and TRBJ2-7; 9 nucleotides align to TRBD2. CDR3 length: 14 amino acids. CDR1 is MNHNS, CDR2 SASEGT, per germline. V shed 11 bases and J 6 bases; nucleotides not matched to a gene: 14. For the CDR3, the DNA is TGTGCCGCAGCGGGGGGACTCGAGTCCGCCGAGCAGTACTTC. Protein sequence: CAAAGGLESAEQYF.

The chain uses TRBV19 and TRBJ1-5; 7 positions agree with TRBD1. Unmatched junction bases numbered 8, after V lost 7 bases and J lost 5 bases. CDR3 length equals 14 residues. CDR1 LNHDA and CDR2 SQIVND come from the germline V gene (reference sequence). This CDR3 reads CASTETGADQPQHF. The CDR3 nucleotides read TGTGCCAGTACCGAAACAGGGGCAGATCAGCCCCAGCATTTT.

The CDR3 loop is CASSLYGGRSHGELFF. As DNA, the CDR3 is TGTGCCAGCAGCTTATACGGCGGGAGGTCTCACGGGGAGCTGTTTTTT. The chain links TRBV7-6 to TRBJ2-2; 8 bases agree with TRBD2. CDR1 and CDR2 from the germline V gene are SGHVS and FNYEAQ. The CDR3 is 16 amino acids. V shed 2 bases and J 7 bases; nucleotides not matched to a gene: 9.

The chain combines TRBV2 with TRBJ1-5, with D perhaps matching TRBD1 (6 bases). Per germline, CDR1 SNHLY and CDR2 FYNNEI. The CDR3 extends over 14 amino acids. V lost 6 bases and J 1 base, leaving 10 bases between the germline ends. CDR3 residues: CASRAGVSNQPQHF. DNA for the CDR3: TGTGCCAGCAGGGCAGGGGTGAGCAATCAGCCCCAGCATTTT.

V is TRBV4-2 and J is TRBJ2-7, with a tentative D call TRBD2 (6 bases). This CDR3 contains 20 residues. Germline V gene sequence: CDR1 LGHNA, CDR2 YNFKEQ. V was trimmed by 0 bases and J by 3 bases, leaving 27 bases between them. CDR3 nucleotide sequence: TGTGCCAGCAGCCAAGATTTACGGGTAGGTTGGAGGGGTCGGAACTACGAGCAGTACTTC. Its protein is CASSQDLRVGWRGRNYEQYF.

The rearrangement joins TRBV7-9 to TRBJ2-3, with D uncertain. The V end was cut by 1 base, the J end by 6 bases, with 8 bases between. Germline CDR1 reads SEHNR; CDR2 reads FQNEAQ (reference sequence). The CDR3 has 13 amino acids. As DNA, the CDR3 is TGTGCCAGCAGCTTAGGGGCGCTTGATACGCAGTATTTT. This translates into CASSLGALDTQYF.

The chain combines TRBV10-3 with TRBJ1-2; 7 nucleotides align to TRBD1. Germline trimming cut 6 bases from V and 2 bases from J; bases unmatched to any gene: 6. Germline V lookup: CDR1 ENHRY, CDR2 SYGVKD. This CDR3 is built from 14 residues. The chain's CDR3 is CAIRPGQPNYGYTF. The CDR3 nucleotides read TGTGCCATCAGGCCGGGACAGCCGAACTATGGCTACACCTTC.

This rearrangement joins TRBV27 to TRBJ2-5, with 9 bases matching TRBD1. The junction had 5 bases not matched to a gene; V was cut back by 4 bases and J by 2 bases. CDR1 is MNHEY and CDR2 is SMNVEV in the germline V gene (reference sequence). This CDR3 contains 15 residues. CDR3 in amino acids: CASSSPGQGQETQYF. CDR3 DNA sequence: TGTGCCAGCAGTTCCCCGGGACAGGGACAAGAGACCCAGTACTTC.

The chain combines TRBV2 with TRBJ1-1; D is possibly TRBD1 (5 bases). CDR3 length: 12 residues. Germline values: CDR1 SNHLY, CDR2 FYNNEI. Trimming shortened V by 10 bases and J by 1 base, and 10 bases separated the two germline ends. CDR3 in DNA: TGTGCCACCCAGACAGAGAACACTGAAGCTTTCTTT. It is translated as CATQTENTEAFF.

This clone was found a few times. This sequence joins TRBV7-3 and TRBJ1-1, with D possibly being TRBD1 (6 bases). V was pared by 5 bases and J by 1 base, with 14 bases between. CDR3 length: 15 residues. Germline CDR1 and CDR2: SGHTA and FQGTGA. CDR3 in DNA: TGTGCCAGCAGCCCGACCGGACAGCAGAACACTGAAGCTTTCTTT. This gives the protein CASSPTGQQNTEAFF.

As regards this clone: The junction departs from the called germline gene at one end, perhaps through a read error. The chain carries TRBV5-6 and TRBJ1-3; tentative D call: TRBD1 (5 bases). The CDR3 length is 15 residues. Germline-derived CDR1 and CDR2 are SGHDT and YYEEEE. The CDR3 nucleotides are TGTGCCAGCAGCTTGGATGCGGGGCCTGGAAGCACCATATATTTT. Translation: CASSLDAGPGSTIYF. The whole variable domain, remainder taken from reference TRBV5-6 and TRBJ1-3, is DAGVTQSPTHLIKTRGQQVTLRCSPKSGHDTVSWYQQALGQGPQFIFQYYEEEERQRGNFPDRFSGHQFPNYSSELNVNALLLGDSALYLCASSLDAGPGSTIYFGEGSWLTVV.

This clone appeared a single time. Other nucleotide sequences from this sample produce the same CDR3. J is TRBJ2-7 and V is TRBV27, with D possibly being TRBD1 (6 bases). There are 12 residues in the CDR3. Trimming removed 2 bases from V and 4 bases from J, with 6 bases in between. The germline V gene encodes CDR1 MNHEY and CDR2 SMNVEV (reference sequence). In DNA, the CDR3 is TGTGCCAGCAGTTTAACAGGGTACGAGCAGTACTTC. Translating it yields CASSLTGYEQYF.

This rearrangement joins TRBV11-3 to TRBJ2-5; 7 bases map to TRBD1. CDR1 and CDR2 (germline): SGHNT, YENEEA. CDR3 length: 16 amino acids. Germline trimming cut 0 bases from V and 5 bases from J; bases unmatched to any gene: 9. CDR3 amino acids: CASSLEGAGGWETQYF. CDR3 in DNA: TGTGCCAGCAGCTTAGAAGGGGCAGGGGGTTGGGAGACCCAGTACTTC.